One sample yielded the 7 T cell receptor beta chains listed below, sequenced in a study of T cell responses to AZD1222 COVID-19 vaccine. Clones were read by immunoSEQ multiplex PCR, and TCRdb kept only the in-frame ones, dropping some. The data show about 150,000 clones, 90% seen once. The sequenced sample was peripheral blood, obtained 28 days after the second AZD1222 dose. Source of these receptors: an adult who received the AZD1222 COVID-19 vaccine.

J is TRBJ2-7 and V is TRBV7-8; D unresolved. With 3 bases removed from V and 2 bases from J, the gap between germline ends came to 11 bases. CDR1 is SGHVS, CDR2 FQNEAQ, per germline. The CDR3 has 14 residues. The CDR3 loop reads CASSLREPTYEQYF. The CDR3 DNA sequence: TGTGCCAGCAGCTTGCGAGAACCTACCTACGAGCAGTACTTC.

J is TRBJ1-2 and V is TRBV29-1, with D perhaps TRBD1 (5 bases). Trimming stripped 1 base from V and 1 base from J, with 10 bases between. This CDR3 is built from 14 residues. CDR1 is SQVTM, CDR2 ANQGSEA, per germline. The CDR3 region is CSVEGGHHNYGYTF. The CDR3 DNA follows: TGCAGCGTTGAAGGGGGCCACCATAACTATGGCTACACCTTC.

J is TRBJ1-1 and V is TRBV30; 11 nucleotides align to TRBD1. Germline V gene lookup returns CDR1 GTSNPN and CDR2 SVGIG (reference sequence). The length of the CDR3 is 12 residues. V lost 8 bases to trimming and J lost 5 bases; unmatched junction nucleotides: 4. The CDR3 bases are TGTGCCGCGGACAGGGGGCTTACTGAAGCTTTCTTT. It encodes CAADRGLTEAFF. The variable domain in full, completed from reference TRBV30 and TRBJ1-1, reads SQTIHQWPATLVQPVGSPLSLECTVEGTSNPNLYWYRQAAGRGLQLLFYSVGIGQISSEVPQNLSASRPQDRQFILSSKKLLLSDSGFYLCAADRGLTEAFFGQGTRLTVV.

The rearrangement uses TRBV28 and TRBJ1-1; the match to TRBD1 covers 7 bases. V lost 6 bases, J lost 7 bases, and 14 bases stayed unmatched. The CDR3 sequence is 15 residues long. Germline CDR1 MDHEN, CDR2 SYDVKM. The CDR3 DNA reads as TGTGCCAGCAGAGAACCGGACAGGACTAAAAATGAAGCTTTCTTT. It is translated as CASREPDRTKNEAFF.

The CDR3 nucleotides are TGTGCCAGCAGCCAAGATACTACATACAACTATGGCTACACCTTC. The encoded protein is CASSQDTTYNYGYTF. The chain combines TRBV4-2 with TRBJ1-2; D is uncertain. V was cut by 0 bases and J by 2 bases, with 10 bases left in between. Germline CDR1 reads LGHNA; CDR2 reads YNFKEQ. The CDR3 has 15 residues.

This clone occurred once. The chain carries TRBV4-2 and TRBJ1-2, with a possible D match to TRBD1 (5 bases). The CDR3 is 15 residues long. V lost 2 bases and J lost 5, with 15 bases in between. Germline V gene data show CDR1 as LGHNA and CDR2 as YNFKEQ. CDR3 in amino acids: CASSQPTTEMYGYTF. The CDR3 region has the DNA TGTGCCAGCAGCCAACCGACGACAGAGATGTATGGCTACACCTTC.

The chain joins TRBV7-2 to TRBJ1-5; 8 nucleotides line up with TRBD1. The CDR3 spans 17 residues. V shed 5 bases, J shed 0 bases, and the junction held 9 bases outside the gene matches. Germline CDR1 SGHTA, CDR2 FQGNSA. CDR3 coding DNA: TGTGCCAGCAGCCTCGGACAGGGTGCCTATAGCAATCAGCCCCAGCATTTT. Translating gives CASSLGQGAYSNQPQHF.